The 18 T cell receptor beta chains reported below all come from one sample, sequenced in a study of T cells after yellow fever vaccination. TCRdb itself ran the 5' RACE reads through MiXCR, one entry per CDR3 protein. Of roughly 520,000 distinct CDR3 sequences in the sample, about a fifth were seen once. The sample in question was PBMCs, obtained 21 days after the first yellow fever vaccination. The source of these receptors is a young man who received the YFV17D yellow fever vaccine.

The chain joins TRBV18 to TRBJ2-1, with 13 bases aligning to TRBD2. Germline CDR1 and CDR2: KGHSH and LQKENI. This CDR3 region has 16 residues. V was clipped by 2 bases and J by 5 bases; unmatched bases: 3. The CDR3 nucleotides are TGTGCCAGCTCACCAGGGACTAGCGGGGCGAACAATGAGCAGTTCTTC. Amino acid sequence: CASSPGTSGANNEQFF.

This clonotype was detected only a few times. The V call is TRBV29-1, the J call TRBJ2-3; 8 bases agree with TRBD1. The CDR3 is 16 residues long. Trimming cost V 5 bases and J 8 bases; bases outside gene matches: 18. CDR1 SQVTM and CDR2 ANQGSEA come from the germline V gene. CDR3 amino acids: CSVLGEDRAPLGTQYF. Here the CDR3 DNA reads TGCAGCGTTTTGGGTGAGGACAGGGCCCCCCTGGGTACGCAGTATTTT.

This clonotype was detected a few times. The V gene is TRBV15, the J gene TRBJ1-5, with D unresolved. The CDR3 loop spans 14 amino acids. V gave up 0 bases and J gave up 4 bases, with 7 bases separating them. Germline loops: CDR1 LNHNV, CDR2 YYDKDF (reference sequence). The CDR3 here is CATSREASNQPQHF. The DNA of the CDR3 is TGTGCCACCAGCAGAGAGGCGTCGAATCAGCCCCAGCATTTT.

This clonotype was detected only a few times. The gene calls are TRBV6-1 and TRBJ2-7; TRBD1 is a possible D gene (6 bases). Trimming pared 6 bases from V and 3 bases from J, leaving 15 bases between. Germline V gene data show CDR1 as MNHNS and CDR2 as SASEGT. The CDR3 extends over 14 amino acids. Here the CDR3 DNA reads TGTGCCAGCAGGGCGTTGAGGGGGAACTACGAGCAGTACTTC. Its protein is CASRALRGNYEQYF.

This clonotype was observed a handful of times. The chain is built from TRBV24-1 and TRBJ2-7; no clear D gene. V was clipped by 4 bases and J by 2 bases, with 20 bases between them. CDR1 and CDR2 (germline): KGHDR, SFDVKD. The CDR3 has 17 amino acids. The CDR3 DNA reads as TGTGCCACCAGTGACCGAGGACCCCTCTCAAGTGCCTACGAGCAGTACTTC. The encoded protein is CATSDRGPLSSAYEQYF.

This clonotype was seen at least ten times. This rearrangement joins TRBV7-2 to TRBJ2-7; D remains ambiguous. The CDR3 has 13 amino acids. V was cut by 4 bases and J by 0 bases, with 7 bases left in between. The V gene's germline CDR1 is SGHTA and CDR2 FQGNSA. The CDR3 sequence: CASSYGSSYEQYV. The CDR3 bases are TGTGCCAGCAGCTACGGGTCCTCCTACGAGCAGTACGTC.

The CDR3: CASSLATSVVGETQYF. In nucleotides, the CDR3 is TGTGCCAGCAGCTTGGCGACTAGCGTAGTCGGAGAGACCCAGTACTTC. The J gene is TRBJ2-5, the V gene TRBV5-5; 8 bases fit TRBD2. The CDR3 is made up of 16 amino acids. With V trimmed by 0 bases and J by 4 bases, 8 bases remained unmatched. Germline CDR1 SGHKS, CDR2 YYEKEE (reference sequence).

The CDR3 sequence is CASSFSTGELFF. The CDR3 nucleotides are TGTGCCAGCAGCTTTAGTACCGGGGAGCTGTTTTTT. V is TRBV7-2 and J is TRBJ2-2; unclear D gene. The V end was cut by 3 bases, the J end by 5 bases, with 4 bases between. Germline V gives CDR1 SGHTA, CDR2 FQGNSA. The CDR3 consists of 12 residues.

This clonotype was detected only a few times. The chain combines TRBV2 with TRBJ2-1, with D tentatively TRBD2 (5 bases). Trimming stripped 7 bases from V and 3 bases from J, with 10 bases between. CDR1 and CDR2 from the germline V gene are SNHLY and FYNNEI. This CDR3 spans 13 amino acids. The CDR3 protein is CASMSEGYNEQFF. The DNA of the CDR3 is TGTGCCAGCATGAGCGAGGGCTACAATGAGCAGTTCTTC.

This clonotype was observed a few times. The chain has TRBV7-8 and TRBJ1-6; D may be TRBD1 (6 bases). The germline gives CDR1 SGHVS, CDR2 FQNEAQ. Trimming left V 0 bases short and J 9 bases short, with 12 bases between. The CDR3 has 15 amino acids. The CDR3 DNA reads TGTGCCAGCAGCTTAGCGGGCAGGGGAAGTTCACCCCTCCACTTT. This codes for CASSLAGRGSSPLHF.

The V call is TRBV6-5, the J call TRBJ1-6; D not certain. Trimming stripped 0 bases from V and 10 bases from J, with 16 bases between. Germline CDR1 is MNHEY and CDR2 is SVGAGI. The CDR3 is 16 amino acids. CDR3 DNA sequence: TGTGCCAGCAGTTACTCGAGTTCCAGTCTAGGGTCACCCCTCCACTTT. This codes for CASSYSSSSLGSPLHF.

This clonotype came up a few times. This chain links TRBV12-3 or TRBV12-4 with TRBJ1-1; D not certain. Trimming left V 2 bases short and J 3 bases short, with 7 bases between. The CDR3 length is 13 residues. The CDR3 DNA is TGTGCCAGCAGTTTATCGGTAGACACTGAAGCTTTCTTT. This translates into CASSLSVDTEAFF.

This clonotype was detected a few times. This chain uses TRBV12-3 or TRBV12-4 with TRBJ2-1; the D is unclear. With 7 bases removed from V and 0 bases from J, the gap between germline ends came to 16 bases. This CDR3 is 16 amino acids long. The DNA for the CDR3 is TGTGCCAGCAATATAGGTGATGCCGGCTCCTACAATGAGCAGTTCTTC. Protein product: CASNIGDAGSYNEQFF.

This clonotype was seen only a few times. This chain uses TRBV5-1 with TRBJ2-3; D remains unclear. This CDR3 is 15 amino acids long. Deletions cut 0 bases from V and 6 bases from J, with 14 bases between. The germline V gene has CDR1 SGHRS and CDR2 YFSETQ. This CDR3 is CASSLVPEKGDTQYF. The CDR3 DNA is TGCGCCAGCAGCTTGGTCCCAGAGAAGGGTGATACGCAGTATTTT.

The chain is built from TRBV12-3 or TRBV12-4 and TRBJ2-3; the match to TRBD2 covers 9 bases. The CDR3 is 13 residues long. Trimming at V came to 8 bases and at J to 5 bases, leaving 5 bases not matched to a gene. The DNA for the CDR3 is TGTGCCAGCTCGGGACTAGCTTTAGATACGCAGTATTTT. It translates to CASSGLALDTQYF.

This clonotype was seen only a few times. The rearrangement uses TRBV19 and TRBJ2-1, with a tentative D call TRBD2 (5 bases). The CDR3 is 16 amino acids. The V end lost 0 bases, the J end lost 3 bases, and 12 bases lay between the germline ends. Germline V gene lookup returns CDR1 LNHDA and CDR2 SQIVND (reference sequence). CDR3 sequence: CASSIDLGLDYNEQFF. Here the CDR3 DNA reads TGTGCCAGTAGTATAGATCTCGGACTGGACTACAATGAGCAGTTCTTC.

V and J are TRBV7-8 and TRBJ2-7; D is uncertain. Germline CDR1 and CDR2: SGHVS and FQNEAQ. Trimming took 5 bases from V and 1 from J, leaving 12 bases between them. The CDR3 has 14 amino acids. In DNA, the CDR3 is TGTGCCAGCAGCCCTGAACGGGCTTCCTACGAGCAGTACTTC. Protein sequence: CASSPERASYEQYF.

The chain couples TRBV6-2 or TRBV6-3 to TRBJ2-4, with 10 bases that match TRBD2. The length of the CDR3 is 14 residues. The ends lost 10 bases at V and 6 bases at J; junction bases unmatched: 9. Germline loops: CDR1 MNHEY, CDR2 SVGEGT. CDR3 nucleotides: TGTGCCACTAGCGGGGGCCTAGATGGAAACATTCAGTACTTC. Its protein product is CATSGGLDGNIQYF.